The 14 T cell receptor beta chains presented below share a single source sample, sequenced in a study of a mutant IDH1 vaccine in newly diagnosed glioma. Time point described: week 47, end of study. The content of each vaccine dose was 300 ug of mutant IDH1 20-mer peptide, and topical imiquimod accompanied it. The antigens for these receptors are not known. The data were produced by immunoSEQ multiplex PCR, yet TCRdb's version contains in-frame clones alone and is incomplete. Among almost 95,000 clones listed, under 90% were seen once. Sample: PBMCs, taken from a glioma patient whose treatment included an IDH1 peptide vaccine. Source of these receptors: a woman aged 45 to 65 with glioma.

The chain employs TRBV6-6 and TRBJ2-2; D call uncertain. CDR1 and CDR2 (germline): MNHNY, SVGAGI (reference sequence). The CDR3 loop spans 14 amino acids. V shed 10 bases and J shed 1 base, with 13 bases lying between them. Written as DNA, the CDR3 is TGTGCCATCCTACGTCAGAAGAACACCGGGGAGCTGTTTTTT. The encoded protein is CAILRQKNTGELFF.

The DNA of the CDR3 is TGCAGCGTTGAACGGGGGGAAGGATACGAGCAGTACTTC. Protein sequence: CSVERGEGYEQYF. V usage is TRBV29-1 and J usage is TRBJ2-7, with 7 bases lining up with TRBD2. Looked up from germline, CDR1 is SQVTM and CDR2 is ANQGSEA. The V gene end was trimmed by 2 bases and the J gene end by 4 bases; junction bases not matched to a gene: 5. This CDR3 has 13 amino acids.

This clone is a singleton in its sample. CDR3 protein: CASSLVGVNQQYF. CDR3 sequence (DNA): TGCGCCAGCAGCTTGGTGGGGGTGAATCAGCAGTACTTC. J is TRBJ2-7 and V is TRBV5-1, with D perhaps matching TRBD1 or TRBD2 (5 bases each). V gave up 0 bases and J gave up 8 bases, with 12 bases separating them. The length of the CDR3 is 13 residues. The germline V gene encodes CDR1 SGHRS and CDR2 YFSETQ.

This clone was counted once. The chain is built from TRBV19 and TRBJ2-1; TRBD2 matches at 14 bases. Germline loops: CDR1 LNHDA, CDR2 SQIVND (reference sequence). V was clipped by 4 bases and J by 8 bases; unmatched bases: 4. CDR3 size: 15 residues. The CDR3 reads CASSTWTSGRYEQFF. The CDR3 nucleotides are TGTGCCAGTAGTACCTGGACTAGCGGGAGGTATGAGCAGTTCTTC.

The chain is built from TRBV28 and TRBJ2-5; 12 nucleotides align to TRBD1. J gave up 6 bases and V 4 bases, and 6 bases lay outside the gene matches. This CDR3 has 15 amino acids. From germline, CDR1 is MDHEN and CDR2 SYDVKM. CDR3 bases: TGTGCCAGCAGTTCCGGGACAGGGGGCCGGCAGACCCAGTACTTC. This codes for CASSSGTGGRQTQYF.

The chain links TRBV28 to TRBJ2-1; tentative D call: TRBD1 (6 bases). V was trimmed by 8 bases and J by 4 bases, leaving 15 bases between them. The CDR3 is 14 amino acids. Germline lookup yields CDR1 MDHEN and CDR2 SYDVKM. The CDR3 region is CASVSLGAYNEQFF. In DNA, the CDR3 is TGTGCCAGCGTAAGCCTGGGGGCTTACAATGAGCAGTTCTTC.

The chain joins TRBV7-9 to TRBJ1-2, with no clear D. Per the germline V gene, CDR1 is SEHNR and CDR2 is FQNEAQ (reference sequence). Trimming cost V 7 bases and J 3 bases, with 15 bases left between them. CDR3 length equals 14 residues. CDR3 DNA: TGTGCCAGCACCCTTGTGGGTTCAGACTATGGCTACACCTTC. Translation: CASTLVGSDYGYTF. Based on the CDR3 plus reference TRBV7-9 and TRBJ1-2, the full variable domain is DTGVSQNPRHKITKRGQNVTFRCDPISEHNRLYWYRQTLGQGPEFLTYFQNEAQLEKSRLLSDRFSAERPKGSFSTLEIQRTEQGDSAMYLCASTLVGSDYGYTFGSGTRLTVV.

The V and J genes are TRBV28 and TRBJ1-1; maybe TRBD1 (5 bases). The germline gives CDR1 MDHEN, CDR2 SYDVKM. This CDR3 is 15 amino acids long. Trimming pared 4 bases from V and 3 bases from J, leaving 15 bases between. CDR3 sequence reads: CASSYPVGGDTEAFF. The CDR3 nucleotides are TGTGCCAGCAGTTATCCTGTCGGGGGGGACACTGAAGCTTTCTTT.

V usage is TRBV6-5 and J usage is TRBJ2-5; TRBD1 agrees at 11 bases. CDR3 size: 15 residues. V gave up 6 bases and J gave up 5 bases; unmatched junction bases: 8. Germline V gene sequence: CDR1 MNHEY, CDR2 SVGAGI. The CDR3 loop is CASSVRTGGLETQYF. The CDR3 region has the DNA TGTGCCAGCAGCGTACGGACAGGGGGCCTGGAGACCCAGTACTTC.

V usage is TRBV30 and J usage is TRBJ2-6; 7 nucleotides line up with TRBD1. Germline trimming cut 4 bases from V and 0 bases from J; bases unmatched to any gene: 9. CDR3 length equals 17 residues. CDR1 and CDR2 from the germline V gene are GTSNPN and SVGIG (reference sequence). This CDR3 is CAWIIRGYPSGANVLTF. CDR3 DNA sequence: TGTGCCTGGATAATCAGGGGGTACCCCTCTGGGGCCAACGTCCTGACTTTC.

The rearrangement joins TRBV5-1 to TRBJ1-1, with D maybe TRBD1 (5 bases). V was shortened by 6 bases and J by 1 base, with 13 bases between the two germline ends. The CDR3 runs to 14 residues. Germline CDR1 is SGHRS and CDR2 is YFSETQ. CDR3 loop: CASTPGDANTEAFF. DNA of the CDR3: TGCGCCAGCACCCCGGGGGACGCGAACACTGAAGCTTTCTTT. The full variable domain, its missing parts supplied by reference TRBV5-1 and TRBJ1-1, is KAGVTQTPRYLIKTRGQQVTLSCSPISGHRSVSWYQQTPGQGLQFLFEYFSETQRNKGNFPGRFSGRQFSNSRSEMNVSTLELGDSALYLCASTPGDANTEAFFGQGTRLTVV.

Only a few counts were recorded for this clone. The rearrangement links TRBV10-1 to TRBJ1-6, with 10 positions matching TRBD1. Trimming cost V 2 bases and J 8 bases; bases outside gene matches: 0. There are 14 residues in the CDR3. Germline CDR1 is WNHNN and CDR2 is SYGVQD (reference sequence). The CDR3 region is CASSEGQGDSPLHF. CDR3 bases: TGCGCCAGCAGTGAGGGACAGGGGGATTCACCCCTCCACTTT.

The J gene is TRBJ2-7, the V gene TRBV6-1, with D perhaps matching TRBD1 or TRBD2 (5 bases each). V lost 6 bases to trimming and J lost 4 bases, with 16 bases between them. Germline CDR1 and CDR2: MNHNS and SASEGT. The CDR3 is made up of 14 amino acids. CDR3 nucleotides: TGTGCCAGCAGGGCACGGGACCGAGCTTACGAGCAGTACTTC. This codes for CASRARDRAYEQYF.

V gene TRBV19 combines with J gene TRBJ1-5; the D gene is possibly TRBD1 (6 bases). Germline assignment: CDR1 LNHDA and CDR2 SQIVND (reference sequence). The CDR3 spans 13 residues. Trimming removed 10 bases from V and 1 base from J, with 11 bases in between. The CDR3 nucleotides are TGTGCCACCGCGGGACAAAGCAATCAGCCCCAGCATTTT. Translation gives CATAGQSNQPQHF.